This T cell receptor beta chain was identified during a study of immune heterogeneity within non-small cell lung tumors. Study observations and caveats: Local clonality of T cells correlated moderately yet significantly with local tumor mutational burden (R roughly 0.35).

The authors amplified TCR beta CDR3 by multiplex PCR with 32 V and 13 J primers. TCRdb re-called the multiplex PCR reads with MiXCR, one entry per CDR3 protein. The data show approximately 6,000 distinct CDR3 sequences, about a fifth seen once. Bulk tumor genomic DNA served as template, at roughly 600 ng per sample. Biopsies that were spaced far apart were taken, several per primary tumor, during surgery. Those enrolled were patients newly diagnosed with untreated non-small cell lung cancer and undergoing curative surgery. In this sample, this clonotype turned up many times. Its antigen is unidentified. This CDR3 is built from 16 residues. CDR1 and CDR2 (germline): WSHSY, SAAADI. Deletions cut 0 bases from V and 10 bases from J, with 16 bases between.

V gene TRBV10-2 combines with J gene TRBJ1-6, with D unclear. The sample comprised lung tumor tissue. This TCR was recovered from a man in his sixties with non-small cell lung cancer. The CDR3 is CASSESMGIGGSPLHF. The CDR3 nucleotides are TGCGCCAGCAGTGAGTCGATGGGCATAGGAGGATCACCCCTCCACTTT.